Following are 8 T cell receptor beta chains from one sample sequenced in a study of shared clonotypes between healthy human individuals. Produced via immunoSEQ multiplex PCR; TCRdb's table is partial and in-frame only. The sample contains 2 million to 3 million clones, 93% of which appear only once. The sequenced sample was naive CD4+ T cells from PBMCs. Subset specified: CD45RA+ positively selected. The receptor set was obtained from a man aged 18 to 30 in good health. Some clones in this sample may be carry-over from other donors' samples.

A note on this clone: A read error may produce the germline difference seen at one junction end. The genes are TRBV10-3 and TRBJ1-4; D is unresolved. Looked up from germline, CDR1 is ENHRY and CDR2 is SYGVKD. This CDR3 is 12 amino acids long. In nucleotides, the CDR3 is TGTGCCACCAGTGGGACTAATGAAAAACTGTTTTTT. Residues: CATSGTNEKLFF.

The CDR3 nucleotides read TGTGCCAGCAGCTTAACTCCCCGTGATGGCTACACCTTC. This gives the protein CASSLTPRDGYTF. The V and J genes are TRBV11-2 and TRBJ1-2, with D hard to call. The CDR3 sequence is 13 residues long. Germline V gene lookup returns CDR1 SGHAT and CDR2 FQNNGV. V was shortened by 2 bases and J by 6 bases, with 10 bases between the two germline ends.

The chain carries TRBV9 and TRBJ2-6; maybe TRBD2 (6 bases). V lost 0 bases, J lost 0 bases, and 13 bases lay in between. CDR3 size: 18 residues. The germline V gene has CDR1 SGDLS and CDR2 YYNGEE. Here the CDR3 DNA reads TGTGCCAGCAGCGTAGTAGGAGGGCTGAGCTCTGGGGCCAACGTCCTGACTTTC. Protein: CASSVVGGLSSGANVLTF. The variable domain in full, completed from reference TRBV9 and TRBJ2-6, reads DSGVTQTPKHLITATGQRVTLRCSPRSGDLSVYWYQQSLDQGLQFLIQYYNGEERAKGNILERFSAQQFPDLHSELNLSSLELGDSALYFCASSVVGGLSSGANVLTFGAGSRLTVL.

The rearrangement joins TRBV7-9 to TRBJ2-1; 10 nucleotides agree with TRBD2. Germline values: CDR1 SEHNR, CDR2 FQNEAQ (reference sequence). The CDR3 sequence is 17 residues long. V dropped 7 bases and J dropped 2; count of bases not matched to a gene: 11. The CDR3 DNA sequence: TGTGCCAGCAACCCACGACAGAGCGGGAGGGCCTACAATGAGCAGTTCTTC. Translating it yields CASNPRQSGRAYNEQFF. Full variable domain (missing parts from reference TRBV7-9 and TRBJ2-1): DTGVSQNPRHKITKRGQNVTFRCDPISEHNRLYWYRQTLGQGPEFLTYFQNEAQLEKSRLLSDRFSAERPKGSFSTLEIQRTEQGDSAMYLCASNPRQSGRAYNEQFFGPGTRLTVL.

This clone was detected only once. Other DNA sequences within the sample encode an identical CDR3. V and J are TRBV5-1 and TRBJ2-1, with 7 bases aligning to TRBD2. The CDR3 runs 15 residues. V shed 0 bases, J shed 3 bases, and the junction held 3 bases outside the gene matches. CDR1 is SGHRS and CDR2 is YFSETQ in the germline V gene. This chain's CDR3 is CASSLGGGSYNEQFF. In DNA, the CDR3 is TGCGCCAGCAGCTTGGGTGGCGGGAGCTACAATGAGCAGTTCTTC.

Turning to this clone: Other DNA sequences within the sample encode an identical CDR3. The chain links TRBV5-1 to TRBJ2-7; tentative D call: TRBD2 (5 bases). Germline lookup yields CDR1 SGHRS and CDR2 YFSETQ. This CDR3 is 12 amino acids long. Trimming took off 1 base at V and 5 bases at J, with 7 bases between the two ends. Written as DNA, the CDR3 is TGCGCCAGCAGCTTGAAGGGAGACGAGCAGTACTTC. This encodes CASSLKGDEQYF.

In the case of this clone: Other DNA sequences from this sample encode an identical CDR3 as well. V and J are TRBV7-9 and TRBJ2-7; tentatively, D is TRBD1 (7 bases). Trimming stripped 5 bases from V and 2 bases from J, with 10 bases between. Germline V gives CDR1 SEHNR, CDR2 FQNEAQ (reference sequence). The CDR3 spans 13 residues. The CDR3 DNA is TGTGCCAGCAGCCAGGGGGGAACCTACGAGCAGTACTTC. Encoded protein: CASSQGGTYEQYF.

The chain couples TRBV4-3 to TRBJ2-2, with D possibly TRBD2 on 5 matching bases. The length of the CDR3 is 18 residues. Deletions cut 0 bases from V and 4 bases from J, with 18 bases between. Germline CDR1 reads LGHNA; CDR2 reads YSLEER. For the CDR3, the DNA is TGCGCCAGCAGCCAAGATCGAGTAAGCGGTTCTTCCACCGGGGAGCTGTTTTTT. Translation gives CASSQDRVSGSSTGELFF.